The 16 T cell receptor beta chains in this list originate from one sample, sequenced in a study of blood T cell repertoires in COVID-19. Assay used: immunoSEQ multiplex PCR; TCRdb lists only in-frame clones, some missing. The sample carries approximately 170,000 clones, around 91% recorded once. Sequenced input: PBMCs or T cells enriched from blood (not recorded which). The receptors stem from a young woman who had recovered from COVID-19.

V is TRBV6-5 and J is TRBJ2-7; TRBD2 matches 8 bases. Germline-derived CDR1 and CDR2 are MNHEY and SVGAGI. With 3 bases clipped from V and 9 bases from J, the junction kept 7 bases outside the gene matches. The CDR3 totals 13 residues. The CDR3 region is CASSYSLAGLQYF. The DNA for the CDR3 is TGTGCCAGCAGTTATTCGCTAGCGGGCCTGCAGTACTTC.

The J gene is TRBJ1-2, the V gene TRBV4-1; D gene uncertain. Trimming shortened V by 0 bases and J by 3 bases, and 8 bases separated the two germline ends. Germline CDR1 reads MGHRA; CDR2 reads YSYEKL. The CDR3 extends over 14 amino acids. The chain's CDR3 is CASSQDRVDYGYTF. For the CDR3, the DNA is TGCGCCAGCAGCCAAGATCGAGTGGACTATGGCTACACCTTC.

The V call is TRBV9, the J call TRBJ1-2; maybe TRBD1 (5 bases). CDR1 SGDLS and CDR2 YYNGEE come from the germline V gene. Deletions cut 0 bases from V and 8 bases from J, with 14 bases between. CDR3 length: 14 residues. CDR3 DNA sequence: TGTGCCAGCAGCGTAGGGGCAGGACACGACGGCTACACCTTC. Its protein is CASSVGAGHDGYTF.

For this clone: This specimen includes other DNA sequences encoding the same CDR3. The V gene is TRBV27, the J gene TRBJ2-7, with 11 bases identical to TRBD1. The CDR3 spans 14 residues. V lost 5 bases and J lost 2; bases outside the gene matches: 2. Per germline, CDR1 MNHEY and CDR2 SMNVEV (reference sequence). CDR3 sequence (DNA): TGTGCCAGCAGTCTGGGACAGGGGGCCTACGAGCAGTACTTC. Amino acid sequence: CASSLGQGAYEQYF.

This sequence joins TRBV27 and TRBJ2-1; 15 nucleotides agree with TRBD2. CDR3 length: 17 amino acids. V shed 5 bases and J 6 bases; nucleotides not matched to a gene: 8. The germline CDR1 and CDR2 sequences are MNHEY and SMNVEV (reference sequence). The CDR3 coding sequence is TGTGCCAGCAGTGGGTGGACTAGCGGGAGGGCGGGCAATGAGCAGTTCTTC. Amino acids: CASSGWTSGRAGNEQFF.

The V gene is TRBV7-2, the J gene TRBJ2-4, with 7 bases aligning to TRBD1. V dropped 5 bases and J dropped 0; count of bases not matched to a gene: 10. The CDR3 runs 17 residues. In germline, CDR1 is SGHTA, CDR2 FQGNSA. The CDR3 region has the DNA TGTGCCAGCAGCGGAACTGTTAGGGGGCTAGCCAAAAACATTCAGTACTTC. Translated: CASSGTVRGLAKNIQYF.

The rearrangement uses TRBV27 and TRBJ1-1; the D is unclear. Germline assignment: CDR1 MNHEY and CDR2 SMNVEV (reference sequence). Trimming pared 4 bases from V and 4 bases from J, leaving 16 bases between. The CDR3 loop spans 15 amino acids. The CDR3 loop reads CASSSGLGEGTEAFF. The CDR3 DNA follows: TGTGCCAGCAGTTCGGGTCTCGGGGAGGGCACTGAAGCTTTCTTT.

This clone was seen a few times. The rearrangement links TRBV3-1 (or the pseudogene TRBV3-2) to TRBJ2-7; perhaps TRBD2 as D (5 bases). Germline lookup yields CDR1 LGHDT and CDR2 YNNKEL (reference sequence). The CDR3 is made up of 13 amino acids. Trimming shortened V by 2 bases and J by 0 bases, and 5 bases separated the two germline ends. CDR3 sequence (DNA): TGTGCCAGCAGCCAACGGGGCTCCTACGAGCAGTACTTC. Its protein is CASSQRGSYEQYF.

This clone came up a few times. This chain uses TRBV18 with TRBJ2-2; 7 bases are a match to TRBD1. V trimming: 3 bases; J trimming: 0 bases; junction bases outside the gene matches: 7. Germline CDR1 is KGHSH and CDR2 is LQKENI. The CDR3 spans 17 residues. This chain's CDR3 is CASSPVRGRANTGELFF. The CDR3 DNA reads as TGTGCCAGCTCACCTGTGAGGGGGCGGGCGAACACCGGGGAGCTGTTTTTT.

The rearrangement links TRBV19 to TRBJ1-2, with 7 bases fitting TRBD1. This CDR3 is built from 14 residues. Per germline, CDR1 LNHDA and CDR2 SQIVND (reference sequence). V shed 4 bases, J shed 2 bases, and the junction held 4 bases outside the gene matches. CDR3 amino acids: CASSTQGGNYGYTF. Written as DNA, the CDR3 is TGTGCCAGTAGTACTCAGGGGGGAAACTATGGCTACACCTTC. Filled out from reference TRBV19 and TRBJ1-2, the complete variable domain reads DGGITQSPKYLFRKEGQNVTLSCEQNLNHDAMYWYRQDPGQGLRLIYYSQIVNDFQKGDIAEGYSVSREKKESFPLTVTSAQKNPTAFYLCASSTQGGNYGYTFGSGTRLTVV.

The V and J genes are TRBV4-2 and TRBJ1-2; 11 bases align to TRBD1. CDR1 and CDR2 (germline): LGHNA, YNFKEQ. V dropped 2 bases and J dropped 4; count of bases not matched to a gene: 9. This CDR3 contains 17 residues. The CDR3 sequence is CASSQPRTGGGIYGYTF. The CDR3 coding sequence is TGTGCCAGCAGCCAACCGAGGACAGGGGGCGGGATCTATGGCTACACCTTC.

The genes are TRBV1 and TRBJ1-1; TRBD1 is the table's D call and was not checked against the DNA. TRBV1 is described as a pseudogene. The CDR3 has 15 amino acids. CDR3 in DNA: TGCACCAGCGTCACAGGGAACCTAGGCGCCACTGAAGCTTTCTTT. Residues: CTSVTGNLGATEAFF.

This clone appeared a single time. The chain employs TRBV2 and TRBJ1-4; no definite D call. The V gene's germline CDR1 is SNHLY and CDR2 FYNNEI. V was shortened by 9 bases and J by 2 bases, with 22 bases between the two germline ends. The CDR3 runs to 17 residues. The CDR3 region has the DNA TGTGCCAGTAAACAGACGATCGTTGGCAGGACTAATGAAAAACTGTTTTTT. The encoded protein is CASKQTIVGRTNEKLFF.

This rearrangement joins TRBV6-1 to TRBJ1-5; TRBD1 matches 8 bases. Looked up from germline, CDR1 is MNHNS and CDR2 is SASEGT. The CDR3 runs 19 residues. V lost 4 bases and J lost 0; bases outside the gene matches: 14. The DNA for the CDR3 is TGTGCCAGCAGTGCTGAAGCGAGGAGACAGGGGTATAGCAATCAGCCCCAGCATTTT. It yields the protein CASSAEARRQGYSNQPQHF.

The chain carries TRBV7-9 and TRBJ2-7; 7 nucleotides agree with TRBD2. Germline values: CDR1 SEHNR, CDR2 FQNEAQ (reference sequence). This CDR3 is 17 amino acids long. V shed 1 base and J 2 bases; nucleotides not matched to a gene: 11. In DNA, the CDR3 is TGTGCCAGCAGCTTAGGGGGTTCCAGCGGGGCCCCCTACGAGCAGTACTTC. Residues: CASSLGGSSGAPYEQYF.

The chain joins TRBV28 to TRBJ2-2, with D tentatively TRBD1 (6 bases). Germline CDR1 is MDHEN and CDR2 is SYDVKM. With 5 bases removed from V and 4 bases from J, the gap between germline ends came to 14 bases. CDR3 size: 15 residues. The CDR3 DNA sequence: TGTGCCAGCAGTATCGCGGACAGACCCACCGGGGAGCTGTTTTTT. It translates to CASSIADRPTGELFF. Full variable domain (outside the CDR3, taken from reference TRBV28 and TRBJ2-2): DVKVTQSSRYLVKRTGEKVFLECVQDMDHENMFWYRQDPGLGLRLIYFSYDVKMKEKGDIPEGYSVSREKKERFSLILESASTNQTSMYLCASSIADRPTGELFFGEGSRLTVL.